The 20 T cell receptor beta chains listed next were all sequenced from one sample in a study of cytomegalovirus exposure and HLA in healthy donors. The PCR had 60 Vbeta and 13 Jbeta primers. Sequenced by immunoSEQ multiplex PCR; TCRdb stores in-frame clones only, minus some. Of more than 150,000 clones listed, under 85% are singletons. Sequenced sample: PBMCs. These receptor sequences come from a man aged 50 or older in good health and CMV-seronegative.

This clone was recorded only once. The chain has TRBV5-5 and TRBJ2-2; D perhaps matches TRBD2 (5 bases). The germline CDR1 and CDR2 sequences are SGHKS and YYEKEE (reference sequence). V was cut by 4 bases and J by 5 bases, with 9 bases left in between. The CDR3 covers 13 residues. The CDR3 spells CASSRDYTGELFF. The CDR3 DNA reads TGTGCCAGCAGCCGAGACTATACCGGGGAGCTGTTTTTT.

CDR3 sequence (DNA): TGTGCCAGCAGCTTACACACCCTCTCGCGGTACGAGCAGTACTTC. This encodes CASSLHTLSRYEQYF. The V call is TRBV11-1, the J call TRBJ2-7; D uncertain. The CDR3 runs to 15 residues. CDR1 SGHAT and CDR2 FQDESV come from the germline V gene (reference sequence). Trimming took off 2 bases at V and 4 bases at J, with 15 bases between the two ends. The full variable domain, rest sourced from reference TRBV11-1 and TRBJ2-7, is EAEVAQSPRYKITEKSQAVAFWCDPISGHATLYWYRQILGQGPELLVQFQDESVVDDSQLPKDRFSAERLKGVDSTLKIQPAELGDSAMYLCASSLHTLSRYEQYFGPGTRLTVT.

The chain links TRBV18 to TRBJ2-7, with D perhaps TRBD1 (5 bases). Trimming cost V 2 bases and J 6 bases, with 11 bases left between them. Germline V lookup: CDR1 KGHSH, CDR2 LQKENI. This CDR3 comprises 13 residues. CDR3 residues: CASSPGAHGEQYF. CDR3 DNA sequence: TGTGCCAGCTCACCAGGGGCACACGGCGAGCAGTACTTC.

The CDR3 here is CASSLVAGFNSPLHF. For the CDR3, the DNA is TGTGCCAGCAGCTTAGTGGCAGGGTTCAATTCACCCCTCCACTTT. The gene calls are TRBV7-2 and TRBJ1-6; maybe TRBD1 (5 bases). The CDR3 totals 15 residues. The germline V gene has CDR1 SGHTA and CDR2 FQGNSA. Trimming removed 1 base at V and 7 bases at J, with 11 bases between.

This clone has more than one count but fewer than ten. The rearrangement links TRBV7-9 to TRBJ2-7; D is possibly TRBD2 (5 bases). The CDR3 has 15 amino acids. The V and J ends lost 5 bases and 4 bases respectively, with 18 bases between them. Per the germline V gene, CDR1 is SEHNR and CDR2 is FQNEAQ (reference sequence). The CDR3 loop reads CASSPLVGRPYEQYF. CDR3 coding DNA: TGTGCCAGCAGCCCTCTAGTGGGGAGACCTTACGAGCAGTACTTC.

This rearrangement joins TRBV1 to TRBJ2-2; the table calls TRBD2, which could not be checked here. TRBV1 counts as a pseudogene. The CDR3 covers 18 residues. The CDR3 sequence: CTSSQDRLLAVNTGELFF. CDR3 DNA: TGCACCAGCAGCCAAGATAGGCTTCTAGCGGTGAACACCGGGGAGCTGTTTTTT.

This chain joins TRBV5-1 and TRBJ2-5; weak D call: TRBD2 (5 bases). The CDR3 extends over 13 amino acids. Germline lookup yields CDR1 SGHRS and CDR2 YFSETQ. Trimming stripped 2 bases from V and 2 bases from J, with 7 bases between. Written as DNA, the CDR3 is TGCGCCAGCAGCTTTACGGGGCAAGAGACCCAGTACTTC. This codes for CASSFTGQETQYF.

The DNA for the CDR3 is TGTGCCAGCAGCCAAGTCCGGGACCCCAGAGGGGGGCAGTTCTTC. As protein: CASSQVRDPRGGQFF. The chain has TRBV4-2 and TRBJ2-1; tentatively, D is TRBD1 (6 bases). V lost 1 base, J lost 12 bases, and 19 bases lay in between. Germline CDR1 and CDR2: LGHNA and YNFKEQ. The length of the CDR3 is 15 residues.

The chain joins TRBV9 to TRBJ2-5; D possibly corresponds to TRBD1 (6 bases). The germline V gene has CDR1 SGDLS and CDR2 YYNGEE. V was cut by 2 bases and J by 5 bases, with 13 bases left in between. This CDR3 spans 14 amino acids. The CDR3 coding sequence is TGTGCCAGCAGCGTTGATGGGGGCATGGAGACCCAGTACTTC. Protein: CASSVDGGMETQYF.

The CDR3 spells CASRTGGETQYF. CDR3 DNA sequence: TGTGCCAGCAGGACAGGGGGCGAGACCCAGTACTTC. The chain joins TRBV6-5 to TRBJ2-5, with TRBD1 matching over 10 bases. CDR1 is MNHEY, CDR2 SVGAGI, per germline. V shed 6 bases, J shed 5 bases, and the junction held 0 bases outside the gene matches. The CDR3 is made up of 12 amino acids.

The V gene is TRBV5-1, the J gene TRBJ2-7; 10 positions agree with TRBD1. Germline V lookup: CDR1 SGHRS, CDR2 YFSETQ. The CDR3 spans 20 residues. J lost 11 bases, V lost 4 bases, and 30 bases had no gene match. The CDR3 loop is CASSLRDRGFGRESRHDKYF. In DNA form, the CDR3 reads TGCGCCAGCAGCCTCCGGGACAGGGGTTTCGGGCGGGAGAGTAGACACGATAAGTACTTC.

V and J are TRBV7-9 and TRBJ2-5; tentatively, D is TRBD2 (6 bases). With 2 bases removed from V and 2 bases from J, the gap between germline ends came to 15 bases. CDR3 length equals 16 residues. Germline loops: CDR1 SEHNR, CDR2 FQNEAQ (reference sequence). The CDR3 coding sequence is TGTGCCAGCAGCTTATCCCTAGCGACCGCACAAGAGACCCAGTACTTC. The encoded protein is CASSLSLATAQETQYF.

For the CDR3, the DNA is TGTGCCAGCAGCGGGGGGGGGCCTCGTAACTATGGCTACACCTTC. Encoded protein: CASSGGGPRNYGYTF. The chain recombines TRBV28 with TRBJ1-2, with D maybe TRBD1 (6 bases). This CDR3 spans 15 amino acids. The germline V and J ends were trimmed by 6 bases and 1 base, with 15 bases remaining between them. The V gene's germline CDR1 is MDHEN and CDR2 SYDVKM.

The gene calls are TRBV7-2 and TRBJ1-2; TRBD1 is a possible D gene (6 bases). The germline V and J ends were trimmed by 8 bases and 0 bases, with 16 bases remaining between them. Germline V CDR1 and CDR2: SGHTA, FQGNSA. The CDR3 covers 15 residues. The CDR3: CASSPWGGTNYGYTF. The CDR3 DNA reads as TGTGCCAGCTCGCCGTGGGGGGGCACTAACTATGGCTACACCTTC.

The chain carries TRBV6-6 and TRBJ2-1; 8 bases align to TRBD2. From germline, CDR1 is MNHNY and CDR2 SVGAGI (reference sequence). The CDR3 totals 13 residues. V was pared by 6 bases and J by 3 bases, with 1 base of the junction left unmatched. As DNA, the CDR3 is TGTGCCAGCAGGGGGACTAGCTACAATGAGCAGTTCTTC. This encodes CASRGTSYNEQFF.

In this sample, this clone turned up a few times. One end of the junction does not line up with germline, which may come from a read error. The rearrangement links TRBV2 to TRBJ2-3; a possible D gene is TRBD2 (6 bases). This CDR3 has 15 residues. CDR1 and CDR2 from the germline V gene are SNHLY and FYNNEI. The CDR3 loop reads CASREGWLARDTQYF. The CDR3 DNA sequence: TGTGCCAGCAGAGAAGGTTGGCTAGCGAGAGATACGCAGTATTTT.

CDR3 coding DNA: TGTGCCAGCAACCTGAGCGGGAGCCACTCCTACGAGCAGTACTTC. As protein: CASNLSGSHSYEQYF. The chain couples TRBV6-1 to TRBJ2-7; 8 bases map to TRBD2. CDR3 length: 15 residues. The ends lost 7 bases at V and 0 bases at J; junction bases unmatched: 8. Germline CDR1 is MNHNS and CDR2 is SASEGT.

This chain connects TRBV19 to TRBJ1-4; the D gene is possibly TRBD1 (5 bases). The CDR3 totals 15 residues. Germline V gene data show CDR1 as LNHDA and CDR2 as SQIVND (reference sequence). V was cut by 5 bases and J by 4 bases, with 14 bases left in between. The CDR3: CASSEQGTGNEKLFF. CDR3 in DNA: TGTGCCAGTAGTGAACAAGGGACTGGTAATGAAAAACTGTTTTTT.

The gene calls are TRBV13 and TRBJ1-2, with D unclear. Looked up from germline, CDR1 is PRHDT and CDR2 is FYEKMQ (reference sequence). The CDR3 sequence is 15 residues long. The V end was cut by 6 bases, the J end by 0 bases, with 14 bases between. CDR3 in amino acids: CASRGRGTSNYGYTF. The CDR3 DNA sequence: TGTGCCAGCAGGGGGAGAGGCACCTCTAACTATGGCTACACCTTC.

This clone was counted only a few times. The rearrangement uses TRBV4-3 and TRBJ1-4; D may be TRBD1 (5 bases). V lost 4 bases to trimming and J lost 8 bases, with 14 bases between them. This CDR3 has 14 amino acids. CDR1 LGHNA and CDR2 YSLEER come from the germline V gene. CDR3: CASSRQGLGEKLFF. The CDR3 bases are TGCGCCAGCAGCCGCCAGGGTCTAGGGGAAAAACTGTTTTTT.